These 27 T cell receptor beta chains were all obtained from the same sample, sequenced in a study of blood T cells in healthy people across ages. PCR was performed a second time for roughly 7 to 11 cycles using a sample-barcoded 5' primer and a J-beta primer mix. TCRdb called the 5' RACE reads again in MiXCR, with one record for every CDR3 protein. The data hold about a million distinct CDR3 sequences, with 45% to 60% observed a single time. Source material: blood. The receptors derive from a woman aged 60-75 years in good health.

This chain links TRBV7-6 with TRBJ2-5; the D gene could be TRBD1 or TRBD2 (5 bases each). Germline V gene data show CDR1 as SGHVS and CDR2 as FNYEAQ. Trimming took 8 bases from V and 1 from J, leaving 11 bases between them. The CDR3 contains 13 residues. This CDR3 reads CASQRGAQETQYF. The CDR3 coding sequence is TGTGCCAGCCAGCGAGGGGCCCAAGAGACCCAGTACTTC.

This clonotype was seen a single time. The J gene is TRBJ2-7, the V gene TRBV30; 7 bases match TRBD2. The CDR3 loop spans 14 amino acids. V was clipped by 2 bases and J by 0 bases; unmatched bases: 4. Per germline, CDR1 GTSNPN and CDR2 SVGIG (reference sequence). CDR3 DNA sequence: TGTGCCTGGAGTATCGGGGGGAGCTCCTACGAGCAGTACTTC. It is translated as CAWSIGGSSYEQYF.

The chain is built from TRBV20-1 and TRBJ2-3; TRBD2 is a possible D gene (6 bases). The length of the CDR3 is 15 residues. Germline assignment: CDR1 DFQATT and CDR2 SNEGSKA (reference sequence). The germline V and J ends were trimmed by 6 bases and 1 base, with 17 bases remaining between them. CDR3 in DNA: TGCAGTGCCCCTAGGGCGGGGTCCTGCACAGATACGCAGTATTTT. Its translation is CSAPRAGSCTDTQYF.

This clonotype was found a few times. This chain connects TRBV20-1 to TRBJ2-1; TRBD2 matches at 9 bases. CDR3 length equals 13 residues. CDR1 is DFQATT, CDR2 SNEGSKA, per germline (reference sequence). The junction had 5 bases not matched to a gene; V was cut back by 7 bases and J by 4 bases. The CDR3 is CSVGGREYNEQFF. DNA for the CDR3: TGCAGTGTTGGCGGGAGGGAATACAATGAGCAGTTCTTC.

This clonotype was recorded many times. The V call is TRBV7-2, the J call TRBJ2-1; 7 positions agree with TRBD2. The CDR3 loop spans 14 amino acids. Germline CDR1 reads SGHTA; CDR2 reads FQGNSA. Trimming removed 5 bases from V and 6 bases from J; junction bases left unmatched: 7. In nucleotides, the CDR3 is TGTGCCAGCAGCCAACAATGGGGGGGCAATGAGCAGTTCTTC. It encodes CASSQQWGGNEQFF.

This clonotype showed up just a few times. The chain uses TRBV7-9 and TRBJ2-1; no firm D call. CDR3 size: 13 residues. CDR1 SEHNR and CDR2 FQNEAQ come from the germline V gene (reference sequence). V lost 5 bases and J lost 7, with 12 bases in between. CDR3 loop: CASSRASPNEQFF. The CDR3 bases are TGTGCCAGCAGCCGGGCGAGTCCAAATGAGCAGTTCTTC.

The chain combines TRBV6-5 with TRBJ1-2, with a weak D call TRBD1 (5 bases). The V gene's germline CDR1 is MNHEY and CDR2 SVGAGI. The CDR3 covers 12 residues. Trimming took 2 bases from V and 8 from J, leaving 9 bases between them. CDR3 DNA: TGTGCCAGCAGTTACGGGGGACTGGGCTACACCTTC. This encodes CASSYGGLGYTF.

This chain links TRBV7-9 with TRBJ2-3, with 7 bases aligning to TRBD2. Trimming removed 6 bases from V and 2 bases from J; junction bases left unmatched: 11. Germline V gene data show CDR1 as SEHNR and CDR2 as FQNEAQ (reference sequence). The CDR3 spans 16 residues. The CDR3 DNA reads as TGTGCCAGCAGATCCGGTACGGGGGGTATCACAGATACGCAGTATTTT. This translates into CASRSGTGGITDTQYF. The whole variable domain, remainder taken from reference TRBV7-9 and TRBJ2-3, is DTGVSQNPRHKITKRGQNVTFRCDPISEHNRLYWYRQTLGQGPEFLTYFQNEAQLEKSRLLSDRFSAERPKGSFSTLEIQRTEQGDSAMYLCASRSGTGGITDTQYFGPGTRLTVL.

The chain couples TRBV6-2 or TRBV6-3 to TRBJ2-4; a possible D gene is TRBD2 (5 bases). The germline V gene encodes CDR1 MNHEY and CDR2 SVGEGT. Between the trimmed V and J ends, which lost 6 bases and 9 bases, there was a span of 15 bases. CDR3 size: 13 residues. The CDR3 nucleotides are TGTGCCAGCAGCTGGGAAAGAGGGAGCATTCAGTACTTC. Translating it yields CASSWERGSIQYF.

This chain connects TRBV3-1 to TRBJ2-1, with D unclear. V lost 0 bases, J lost 0 bases, and 9 bases lay in between. The CDR3 runs to 16 residues. Germline V lookup: CDR1 LGHDT, CDR2 YNNKEL (reference sequence). Here the CDR3 DNA reads TGTGCCAGCAGCCAAGAAAATATAGGCTCCTACAATGAGCAGTTCTTC. Its translation: CASSQENIGSYNEQFF.

This chain links TRBV15 with TRBJ2-7; 10 nucleotides match TRBD1. The germline CDR1 and CDR2 sequences are LNHNV and YYDKDF (reference sequence). The J segment lost 0 bases and the V segment lost 8 bases, leaving 4 bases of the junction unmatched. CDR3 length: 14 residues. The CDR3 DNA reads TGTGCCACCGGGGGACAGGGGAGCTCCTACGAGCAGTACTTC. Amino acid sequence: CATGGQGSSYEQYF.

The chain employs TRBV20-1 and TRBJ2-7; 12 bases are a match to TRBD2. The germline V gene has CDR1 DFQATT and CDR2 SNEGSKA (reference sequence). This CDR3 has 14 residues. V lost 6 bases to trimming and J lost 2 bases; unmatched junction nucleotides: 5. Here the CDR3 reads CSALSSGRAYEQYF. The CDR3 nucleotides read TGCAGTGCGCTCTCTAGCGGGAGGGCCTACGAGCAGTACTTC.

This clonotype has more than one count but fewer than ten. The chain is built from TRBV4-2 and TRBJ2-7; maybe TRBD2 (6 bases). In germline, CDR1 is LGHNA, CDR2 YNFKEQ. Trimming took 2 bases from V and 2 from J, leaving 13 bases between them. The CDR3 consists of 15 residues. The CDR3, as DNA: TGTGCCAGCAGCCAAACACGGGGAGGCACCTACGAGCAGTACTTC. This codes for CASSQTRGGTYEQYF.

J is TRBJ2-7 and V is TRBV20-1; 7 bases line up with TRBD1. The CDR3 sequence is 13 residues long. With V trimmed by 3 bases and J by 3 bases, 5 bases remained unmatched. The germline gives CDR1 DFQATT, CDR2 SNEGSKA (reference sequence). The CDR3 nucleotides are TGCAGTGCTAGCACCACAGGGGTCTACGAGCAGTACTTC. This translates into CSASTTGVYEQYF.

This clonotype was picked up a small number of times. The CDR3 region is CASSQSPPGLAGYNEQFF. The CDR3 bases are TGCGCCAGCAGCCAAAGCCCCCCCGGGTTAGCGGGGTACAATGAGCAGTTCTTC. This chain joins TRBV4-1 and TRBJ2-1; 8 nucleotides match TRBD2. CDR1 is MGHRA and CDR2 is YSYEKL in the germline V gene. V dropped 2 bases and J dropped 4; count of bases not matched to a gene: 13. This CDR3 is 18 amino acids long.

V usage is TRBV10-3 and J usage is TRBJ1-2; possibly TRBD1 for D (6 bases). This CDR3 has 19 amino acids. The germline gives CDR1 ENHRY, CDR2 SYGVKD. V was shortened by 3 bases and J by 7 bases, with 30 bases between the two germline ends. This CDR3 reads CAISDPGQTGIGRLTGYTF. Here the CDR3 DNA reads TGTGCCATCAGTGACCCGGGACAAACAGGGATAGGGCGCCTCACTGGCTACACCTTC.

The chain recombines TRBV12-3 or TRBV12-4 with TRBJ1-2; D not certain. This CDR3 region has 13 residues. The ends were cut back, 6 bases at V and 2 bases at J, with 10 bases in the middle. CDR3 nucleotide sequence: TGTGCCAGCAGCCGAGCCGACAACTATGGCTACACCTTC. Protein: CASSRADNYGYTF.

Comments on this clonotype: It is unclear where the CDR3 begins or ends on the DNA, so no DNA is shown, and the CDR3 is as TCRdb lists it. V usage is TRBV20-1 and J usage is TRBJ1-2. Germline CDR1 is DFQATT and CDR2 is SNEGSKA (reference sequence). The CDR3 contains 12 residues when both ends are counted. The CDR3 sequence: CSVRDSFYGCTF.

This clonotype has more than one count but fewer than ten. CDR3 sequence: CASSYSTLRQGRNEQYF. As DNA, the CDR3 is TGTGCCAGCAGTTACTCGACGCTCCGCCAGGGTAGAAATGAGCAGTACTTC. The J gene is TRBJ2-7, the V gene TRBV6-5; TRBD1 is a possible D gene (5 bases). CDR1 MNHEY and CDR2 SVGAGI come from the germline V gene. The CDR3 length is 17 residues. Trimming removed 0 bases from V and 7 bases from J, with 22 bases in between.

The table lists this clonotype with a few counts. This chain connects TRBV29-1 to TRBJ2-7; D ambiguous. The germline V gene encodes CDR1 SQVTM and CDR2 ANQGSEA. Trimming stripped 3 bases from V and 7 bases from J, with 10 bases between. The CDR3 sequence is 11 residues long. CDR3 amino acids: CSVEGLNEQYF. CDR3 nucleotides: TGCAGCGTTGAGGGTCTCAATGAGCAGTACTTC.

The rearrangement links TRBV3-1 to TRBJ2-3; possibly TRBD1 or TRBD2 for D (6 bases each). The CDR3 is 12 amino acids. V was shortened by 6 bases and J by 9 bases, with 13 bases between the two germline ends. The germline V gene encodes CDR1 LGHDT and CDR2 YNNKEL (reference sequence). The CDR3 reads CASRATGGTQYF. The CDR3, as DNA: TGTGCCAGCAGGGCGACAGGAGGGACGCAGTATTTT.

The V gene is TRBV29-1, the J gene TRBJ2-5; 7 positions agree with TRBD1. The ends lost 1 base at V and 2 bases at J; junction bases unmatched: 4. CDR1 and CDR2 (germline): SQVTM, ANQGSEA. The CDR3 totals 14 residues. CDR3 DNA sequence: TGCAGCGTTGAAGCACGGGGACAGCAAGAGACCCAGTACTTC. Amino acids: CSVEARGQQETQYF.

The chain combines TRBV20-1 with TRBJ2-5; 9 nucleotides line up with TRBD1. Trimming took 3 bases from V and 5 from J; bases not matched to a gene: 7. This CDR3 is built from 14 residues. CDR1 is DFQATT, CDR2 SNEGSKA, per germline (reference sequence). CDR3 DNA sequence: TGCAGTGCTAGTGGGGGACAGGGAGGGGAGACCCAGTACTTC. Translated: CSASGGQGGETQYF.

The table lists this clonotype with a few counts. The gene calls are TRBV10-3 and TRBJ2-7; TRBD2 is a possible D gene (6 bases). CDR1 is ENHRY, CDR2 SYGVKD, per germline. This CDR3 spans 14 amino acids. V shed 2 bases and J shed 7 bases, with 15 bases lying between them. CDR3 amino acids: CAISEGGSYNEQYF. CDR3 DNA sequence: TGTGCCATCAGTGAGGGAGGGTCCTACAATGAGCAGTACTTC.

This clonotype was seen a few times. This chain uses TRBV25-1 with TRBJ2-7; D ambiguous. Germline CDR1 MGHDK, CDR2 SYGVNS. Trimming took 0 bases from V and 1 from J, leaving 7 bases between them. The CDR3 spans 14 residues. CDR3 coding DNA: TGTGCCAGCAGTGAATATAGGGCGTCCTACGAGCAGTACTTC. It translates to CASSEYRASYEQYF.

This clonotype was seen more than once but under ten times. The chain recombines TRBV12-3 or TRBV12-4 with TRBJ2-5, with D possibly TRBD2 on 5 matching bases. This CDR3 is built from 14 residues. The V end was cut by 3 bases, the J end by 12 bases, with 20 bases between. CDR3 region: CASSLSSARTTEYF. CDR3 nucleotides: TGTGCCAGCAGTTTGAGTAGCGCGAGAACTACGGAGTACTTC.

V is TRBV20-1 and J is TRBJ2-7; D possibly corresponds to TRBD1 (8 bases). The CDR3 extends over 14 amino acids. Per germline, CDR1 DFQATT and CDR2 SNEGSKA (reference sequence). Trimming took off 6 bases at V and 5 bases at J, with 20 bases between the two ends. This CDR3 reads CSAEERDRYDEQYF. The CDR3 DNA follows: TGCAGTGCGGAGGAGCGGGACAGGTACGACGAGCAGTACTTC.